Shown below are 20 T cell receptor beta chains from a single sample sequenced in a study of CD8+ T cells in alopecia areata. TCR sequencing used cDNA made by reverse transcription of extracted RNA. Profiling relied on immunoSEQ multiplex PCR, and the TCRdb table lists in-frame clones only, not all of them. The profile covers over 100,000 clones, none occurring a single time. The material sequenced was lesional skin. These receptors came from a C3H/HeJ mouse with alopecia areata. MHC haplotype of the mouse line: H2-k.

This clone was seen a handful of times. Gene names denote mouse genes. The sequenced fragment ends 4 residues before the CDR3 boundary, so the rest is inferred from the germline J gene. The chain is built from TRBV1 and TRBJ2-1; a possible D gene is TRBD1 (6 bases). Per germline, CDR1 NSQYPW and CDR2 LRSPGD (reference sequence). This CDR3 spans 16 amino acids. The germline V and J ends were trimmed by 3 bases and 1 base, with 13 bases remaining between them. CDR3 bases read: TGCACCTGCAGTGCCGCGGACAGACTCAACTATGCT. It is translated as CTCSAADRLNYA. The whole CDR3 sequence reads CTCSAADRLNYAEQFF.

Concerning this clone itself: Gene names follow the mouse nomenclature. The read terminates 4 residues before the CDR3 end, so the remaining end is supplied by the germline J gene. This chain connects TRBV1 to TRBJ2-3; D perhaps matches TRBD1 (5 bases). Between the trimmed V and J ends, which lost 0 bases and 0 bases, there was a span of 10 bases. CDR1 and CDR2 (germline): NSQYPW, LRSPGD (reference sequence). The CDR3 runs to 16 residues. The CDR3 DNA, read in part, is TGCACCTGCAGTGCAGAAGGCAGGGCGAGTGCAGAA. Amino acid sequence: CTCSAEGRASAE. The full-length CDR3 reads as CTCSAEGRASAETLYF.

Notes on this clone: Each gene name is a mouse one. The read stops 4 residues short of the end of the CDR3; the missing end is completed from the germline J gene. This chain links TRBV19 with TRBJ1-4, with a weak D call TRBD1 (6 bases). Trimming pared 6 bases from V and 1 base from J, leaving 13 bases between. In germline, CDR1 is FNHDT, CDR2 SITEND (reference sequence). This CDR3 region has 15 residues. The covered CDR3 bases are TGTGCCAGCACCTCCCGGGACAATTCCAACGAA. Translation: CASTSRDNSNE. The complete CDR3 protein is CASTSRDNSNERLFF.

There are many counts of this clone. The gene names here belong to mouse. The DNA ends 4 residues before the CDR3 does, and the rest of the CDR3 is filled in from the germline J gene. This chain connects TRBV13-3 to TRBJ2-7; D is perhaps TRBD1 (7 bases). The CDR3 has 12 residues. CDR1 is NNHDY, CDR2 SYVADS, per germline. The sequenced CDR3 bases are TGTGCCAGCAGTACCAGGGGGGAT. Protein product: CASSTRGD. The entire CDR3 is CASSTRGDEQYF.

A word on this clone: The gene symbols are mouse symbols. The read halts 4 residues ahead of the CDR3 end, with the missing end drawn from the germline J gene. This chain joins TRBV19 and TRBJ2-3, with a possible D match to TRBD2 (6 bases). Germline V gene data show CDR1 as FNHDT and CDR2 as SITEND (reference sequence). Trimming pared 5 bases from V and 0 bases from J, leaving 10 bases between. CDR3 size: 14 residues. The CDR3 region is CASRYWDSAETLYF. CDR3 DNA, as far as it was read: TGTGCCAGCAGATACTGGGATAGTGCAGAA.

Details on this clone: Gene names are mouse gene names. The read falls 4 residues short of the CDR3 end, and the missing part is taken from the germline J gene. This rearrangement joins TRBV13-2 to TRBJ2-7; 9 bases match TRBD2. CDR3 size: 14 residues. Germline-derived CDR1 and CDR2 are NNHNN and SYGAGS (reference sequence). Losses at the gene ends were 5 bases for V and 3 bases for J; bases not matched to a gene: 6. The DNA read from the CDR3 is TGTGCCAGCGGGGAACTGGGGGGCGTCTAT. Translation: CASGELGGVY. The whole CDR3 protein is CASGELGGVYEQYF.

In the case of this clone: Gene names refer to mouse genes. The read finishes 4 residues shy of the CDR3 end, and the germline J gene is used to complete it. The sample has other DNA sequences that encode this CDR3 too. The V gene is TRBV13-3, the J gene TRBJ1-2; 8 bases are a match to TRBD1. Trimming removed 2 bases from V and 1 base from J; junction bases left unmatched: 4. This CDR3 contains 15 residues. Germline V gene lookup returns CDR1 NNHDY and CDR2 SYVADS. Incomplete CDR3 DNA: TGTGCCAGCAGTGACAGGGGGCGCGGAAACTCC. It is translated as CASSDRGRGNS. The whole CDR3 sequence reads CASSDRGRGNSDYTF.

This clone appeared a few times. Genes and germline are mouse. Read coverage stops 4 residues before the CDR3 terminus; the germline J gene supplies the remainder. This chain uses TRBV17 with TRBJ2-1, with 8 bases fitting TRBD2. Germline-derived CDR1 and CDR2 are MNHDT and YYDKIL. The CDR3 contains 17 residues. V shed 0 bases and J 1 base; nucleotides not matched to a gene: 5. CDR3 bases read: TGTGCTAGCAGTAGAGACCAGACTGGGGAAAACTATGCT. Protein: CASSRDQTGENYA. The full CDR3 sequence reads CASSRDQTGENYAEQFF. The full variable domain, completed using reference TRBV17 and TRBJ2-1, is DTTVKQNPRYKLARVGKPVNLICSQTMNHDTMYWYQKKPNQAPKLLLFYYDKILNREADTFEKFQSSRPNNSFCSLYIGSAGLEYSAMYLCASSRDQTGENYAEQFFGPGTRLTVL.

In the case of this clone: The genes and germline here are from mouse. The CDR3 is cut off 4 residues early in the read; its end comes from the germline J gene. V and J are TRBV13-2 and TRBJ2-3; TRBD1 might be the D (5 bases). The CDR3 loop spans 15 amino acids. Trimming took 3 bases from V and 1 from J, leaving 12 bases between them. The germline gives CDR1 NNHNN, CDR2 SYGAGS (reference sequence). Partial CDR3 DNA: TGTGCCAGCGGTGCAGGGAAACGGGGTGCAGAA. As protein: CASGAGKRGAE. The CDR3, in full, reads CASGAGKRGAETLYF.

This clone has ten or more counts. Genes here carry mouse names. The CDR3 end lies 4 residues beyond the end of the read and is filled in from the germline J gene. This chain links TRBV13-3 with TRBJ2-1, with 13 bases identical to TRBD2. The V segment lost 2 bases and the J segment 3 bases; nucleotides outside the gene matches: 2. The CDR3 extends over 16 amino acids. Germline CDR1 reads NNHDY; CDR2 reads SYVADS. CDR3 amino acids: CASSDRDWGGYAEQFF. The sequenced part of the CDR3 DNA is TGTGCCAGCAGTGACCGGGACTGGGGGGGCTATGCT.

Turning to this clone: Mouse names are used for the genes. The read ends 4 residues early relative to the CDR3; the germline J gene fills the gap. The chain links TRBV13-3 to TRBJ1-1; D is ambiguous. V was shortened by 0 bases and J by 1 base, with 4 bases between the two germline ends. Looked up from germline, CDR1 is NNHDY and CDR2 is SYVADS. CDR3 length equals 13 residues. CDR3 bases read: TGTGCCAGCAGTGATGCATTAAACACA. This encodes CASSDALNT. In full, the CDR3 is CASSDALNTEVFF.

This clone was picked up a small number of times. The junction departs from germline at one end; a sequencing error may be responsible. Germline and genes: mouse. The CDR3 goes on 4 residues after the read ends, and that part is filled in from the germline J gene. The chain combines TRBV13-2 with TRBJ2-7; 8 bases match TRBD2. The CDR3 length is 15 residues. Looked up from germline, CDR1 is NNHNN and CDR2 is SYGAGS (reference sequence). The chain's CDR3 is CAIGDAPGGPYEQYF. The CDR3 bases that were read are TGTGCCATCGGTGATGCTCCTGGGGGGCCGTAT.

As for this clone: TCRdb lists a protein that is different at residue 13 from the translated DNA; the protein given here uses the DNA translation. Each gene name is a mouse one. The read finishes 3 residues shy of the CDR3 end, and the germline J gene is used to complete it. The J gene is TRBJ1-3, the V gene TRBV17, with 10 bases identical to TRBD1. The CDR3 extends over 16 amino acids. CDR1 and CDR2 (germline): MNHDT, YYDKIL. Trimming took 0 bases from V and 2 from J; bases not matched to a gene: 1. The CDR3 DNA, read in part, is TGTGCTAGCAGTAGAGATGACAGGGGGCCTGGAAATACG. It codes for CASSRDDRGPGNT. The full-length CDR3 reads as CASSRDDRGPGNTLYF.

This clone was seen ten or more times. All gene names here are mouse names. Read coverage stops 4 residues before the CDR3 terminus; the germline J gene supplies the remainder. The chain has TRBV13-3 and TRBJ1-1; TRBD1 agrees at 7 bases. CDR3 length: 15 amino acids. Germline CDR1 NNHDY, CDR2 SYVADS. V lost 3 bases to trimming and J lost 4 bases; unmatched junction nucleotides: 9. The DNA read from the CDR3 is TGTGCCAGCAGTGCCGACAGGGACGAAGGCACA. As protein: CASSADRDEGT. The entire CDR3 is CASSADRDEGTEVFF.

This clone was found many times. Mouse gene names and germline throughout. CDR3 in amino acids: CTCSARQNQDTQYF. The covered CDR3 bases are TGCACCTGCAGTGCCAGACAGAACCAAGAC. This chain joins TRBV1 and TRBJ2-5; tentatively, D is TRBD1 (5 bases). The sequenced fragment ends 4 residues before the CDR3 boundary, so the rest is inferred from the germline J gene. The germline V gene has CDR1 NSQYPW and CDR2 LRSPGD (reference sequence). This CDR3 comprises 14 residues. Trimming pared 3 bases from V and 0 bases from J, leaving 7 bases between.

In this sample, this clone turned up a few times. The protein in this entry is translated from the DNA; at residue 9 it differs from the protein listed in TCRdb. Gene names are the mouse ones. The sequence runs out 3 residues before the end of the CDR3; the remainder is reconstructed from the germline J gene. This chain uses TRBV19 with TRBJ1-3, with D unresolved. The CDR3 totals 12 residues. The V gene's germline CDR1 is FNHDT and CDR2 SITEND (reference sequence). The V end lost 4 bases, the J end lost 5 bases, and 7 bases lay between the germline ends. The sequenced part of the CDR3 DNA is TGTGCCAGCAGTCCTACAAGAAATACG. Its protein product is CASSPTRNT. The full CDR3 protein reads CASSPTRNTLYF.

With respect to this clone: Genes and germline are mouse. The sequence runs out 4 residues before the end of the CDR3; the remainder is reconstructed from the germline J gene. The J gene is TRBJ2-7, the V gene TRBV13-3; 14 nucleotides align to TRBD2. CDR1 is NNHDY, CDR2 SYVADS, per germline. The CDR3 sequence is 15 residues long. The DNA read from the CDR3 is TGTGCCAGCAGGGGGACTGGGGGGGCGACTTAT. Its translation is CASRGTGGATY. The entire CDR3 reads CASRGTGGATYEQYF.

This clone was seen a few times. These gene names are mouse names. The CDR3 end lies 4 residues beyond the end of the read and is filled in from the germline J gene. The chain has TRBV13-3 and TRBJ2-5; 9 bases fit TRBD2. Unmatched junction bases numbered 5, after V lost 6 bases and J lost 3 bases. Germline values: CDR1 NNHDY, CDR2 SYVADS. The CDR3 runs 14 residues. The CDR3 loop is CASTQDWGQDTQYF. CDR3 DNA (partial): TGTGCCAGCACCCAGGACTGGGGTCAAGAC.

Regarding this clone: Gene names are mouse gene names. The CDR3 extends 4 residues past the end of the read, so its final part is completed from the germline J gene. This rearrangement joins TRBV1 to TRBJ2-1, with a tentative D call TRBD1 (5 bases). The CDR3 totals 16 residues. Trimming took off 0 bases at V and 0 bases at J, with 9 bases between the two ends. The germline V gene encodes CDR1 NSQYPW and CDR2 LRSPGD (reference sequence). Partial CDR3 DNA: TGCACCTGCAGTGCAGATAAGGGGAATAACTATGCT. It encodes CTCSADKGNNYA. The entire CDR3 protein is CTCSADKGNNYAEQFF. The full variable domain, completed using reference TRBV1 and TRBJ2-1, is VTLLEQNPRWRLVPRGQAVNLRCILKNSQYPWMSWYQQDLQKQLQWLFTLRSPGDKEVKSLPGADYLATRVTDTELRLQVANMSQGRTLYCTCSADKGNNYAEQFFGPGTRLTVL.

This clone was seen at least ten times. Gene names are the mouse ones. The read terminates 4 residues ahead of where the CDR3 ends, so the germline J gene completes it. The chain uses TRBV13-3 and TRBJ2-1; TRBD1 aligns across 7 bases. The germline V gene has CDR1 NNHDY and CDR2 SYVADS. V lost 1 base to trimming and J lost 3 bases; unmatched junction nucleotides: 4. There are 15 residues in the CDR3. The CDR3 loop reads CASSDLRDSYAEQFF. Partial CDR3 DNA: TGTGCCAGCAGTGATCTCCGGGACAGCTATGCT.